The entry that follows covers one T cell receptor beta chain sequence. The specificity of this receptor is unknown. Base qualities are not at hand, and no much larger clone is one base apart. This entry comes from a study of prognosis after radiotherapy for stage I lung cancer (dated by TCRdb to the early 2020s). At the level of the whole study: Between early 2018 and 2019, 20 or so patients with stage I NSCLC were enrolled in Nanjing, China. Oligometastatic NSCLC after surgical resection of the primary tumor was present in roughly five patients, while newly diagnosed primary stage I lung tumors were present in about 15. Every patient was deemed medically inoperable, approximately eleven because of comorbidities and 7 because they refused surgery. The cohort included 10 to 15 men and over 5 women, with a median age of approximately 73 years and a range of about 53 to 95 years. On tumor histology, over 10 patients had adenocarcinoma and several had squamous cell carcinoma. SBRT was delivered in 3 to 5 fractions with a biologically effective dose of at least 100 Gy, and image-guided IMRT or VMAT was used for delivery. SBRT was not combined with any concurrent therapy in any patient. After SBRT, distant metastases developed in about 20% of the 19 patients at a median of around seven months, while the remaining 15 patients had no significant progression. Peripheral blood TCR beta repertoires were profiled in stage I NSCLC patients before and after stereotactic body radiotherapy, and the study then linked these repertoires to distant failure. The study sequenced 38 blood samples from some 20 patients, one before and one after SBRT per patient. Summary of the overall study and its limitations: No adjustment for multiple comparisons was applied to any of the reported P values. Whether the expanded TCR clones were tumor-specific was not determined. The small cohort and short follow-up limited the study, so independent validation of the findings is needed. A decrease in unique TCR clone counts was observed after SBRT (median about 10,000 before versus several thousand after; Wilcoxon paired P=0.011). Differences by metastasis status were reportedly seen in TRBV and TRBJ usage frequencies, involving two V genes at baseline and, after SBRT, under 10 V genes and two J genes. Post-SBRT Shannon entropy and its change from baseline were lower in patients who developed distant metastases; baseline Shannon entropy was not associated with metastases.

Sequences MGHRA (CDR1) and YSYEKL (CDR2) are obtained from the germline V gene. The CDR3 covers 18 residues, taking in both the cysteine and the phenylalanine. The sequence is cut down to CDR3 DNA, 54 bases in frame from base 1. The V end gives up 4 bases and the J end 5 bases, leaving 9 bases in the junction not matched to a gene. All patients had node-negative disease on CT and PET/CT, and none had a history of other malignancies or had previously received chemotherapy or radiotherapy. At each of two time points, roughly 6 milliliters of peripheral venous blood were collected in EDTA tubes. PBMCs were isolated by Ficoll-Paque Plus density-gradient centrifugation. Immediately after collection, samples were stored at -80 degrees C until analysis. Two rounds of multiplex PCR were performed to amplify the TCR beta CDR3 region from genomic DNA. In the first round of PCR, primers specific to each TRBV and TRBJ gene were used, and the primer sequences are filed in Chinese patent CN105087789A. Universal primers were used in the second round of PCR. The Roche High Pure PCR Template Preparation Kit was used to extract genomic DNA from frozen PBMCs. An Illumina HiSeq 3000 was used to sequence the libraries paired-end with 151 bp reads. The original methods were these. CutAdapt was used to discard raw reads that did not contain the multiplex PCR primer sequences. Using PEAR, the high-quality paired reads were merged into contigs. MiXCR assigned TRB V, D and J gene segments to each contig by aligning to reference sequences. To remove sequencing errors, CDR3 sequences were clustered according to base quality and sequence similarity. Shannon entropy, normalized by the natural log of the productive TCR sequence number, served as the measure of diversity. Clonality was defined as one minus Shannon entropy divided by the natural log of the number of unique clonotypes. Using the Youden index from ROC curves, the researchers picked the repertoire-metric cut-offs for progression-free survival, and all analyses were carried out in R 3.5.3. Using fastp at Q25 and MiXCR, TCRdb reprocessed the public reads and kept productive beta chains. A single entry per CDR3 protein holds the most common genes and DNA from its merged rows. The V and J calls reflect TCRdb's pipeline rather than the authors' work. The sample table records about 35,000 distinct CDR3 sequences; 30% to 35% of these occur just once. The ten largest make up approximately 15% of the sample.

The receptor's source is a donor over 45 with non-small cell lung cancer. The material sequenced was PBMCs, taken before or after stereotactic body radiation therapy (not recorded which). The chain employs TRBV4-1 and TRBJ2-3; 16 nucleotides in the junction match TRBD2. DNA sequence: TGCGCCAGCAGCCGGACGGGACTAGCGGGGGGGGGGGAAGATACGCAGTATTTT. The translation is CASSRTGLAGGGEDTQYF.